Sequencing of this T cell receptor (beta chain) was carried out in a study of post-analysis software for immune sequencing data. Study findings and constraints: For normalized Chao1 diversity, multiple sclerosis patients scored significantly lower than controls did. Higher frequency in patients than in controls was seen for several TRBV segments, with TRBV5-6, TRBV5-1 and TRBV20-1 among them.

This clonotype was seen a few times. Its antigen is currently unknown. CDR1 and CDR2 (germline): SGHRS, YFSETQ. V gave up 4 bases and J gave up 0 bases, with 14 bases separating them. The CDR3 runs to 15 residues. The authors incorporated unique molecular identifiers into the TCR beta cDNA libraries. About 500,000 cDNA molecules were obtained per 1 to 10 million input T cells. MiXCR, applied by TCRdb to the PCR reads, yields one record per CDR3 protein. Among about 190,000 distinct CDR3 sequences listed, 29% were seen once. The sequence came from a girl aged 2-17 years with multiple sclerosis. Material for sequencing was blood. The chain joins TRBV5-1 to TRBJ2-7, with a tentative D call TRBD1 (6 bases). The CDR3 nucleotides read TGCGCCAGCAGCCATACAGGGAGAGGCTCCTACGAGCAGTACTTC. Its protein is CASSHTGRGSYEQYF.